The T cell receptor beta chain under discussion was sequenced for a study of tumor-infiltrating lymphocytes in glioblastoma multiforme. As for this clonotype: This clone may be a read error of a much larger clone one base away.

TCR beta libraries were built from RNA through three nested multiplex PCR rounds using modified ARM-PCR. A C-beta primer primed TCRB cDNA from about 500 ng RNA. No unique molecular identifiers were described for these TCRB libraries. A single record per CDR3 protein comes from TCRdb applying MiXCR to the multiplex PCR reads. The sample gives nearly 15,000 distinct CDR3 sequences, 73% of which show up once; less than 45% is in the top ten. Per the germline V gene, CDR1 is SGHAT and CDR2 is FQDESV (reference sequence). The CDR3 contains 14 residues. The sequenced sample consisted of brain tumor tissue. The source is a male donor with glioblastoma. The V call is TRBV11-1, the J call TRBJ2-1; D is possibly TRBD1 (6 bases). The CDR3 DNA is TGTGCCAGCAAGCGAGGACAGTACGACAATGAGCGGTTCTTC. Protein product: CASKRGQYDNERFF.